This T cell receptor beta chain was identified during a study of T-cell memory formation after mild COVID-19. General study points: Contracting clones from day 15 to 85 showed balanced CD4/CD8; later expanders favored CD4+.

The ends lost 3 bases at V and 2 bases at J; junction bases unmatched: 5. CDR1 MGHRA and CDR2 YSYEKL come from the germline V gene. This CDR3 region has 16 residues. Comment on this clonotype: What it binds is not known.

TCRdb re-analysed the 5' RACE reads in MiXCR, keeping a single row per CDR3 protein. Among roughly 550,000 distinct CDR3 sequences, about a fifth were seen once, and the ten largest hold approximately 13%. This sequence was found in an adult woman who had mild COVID-19 (a few samples of this study predate the infection). Cell type and time point are not known. Sequences were obtained from PBMCs or a T cell subset sorted from them (not recorded which). The J gene is TRBJ1-3, the V gene TRBV4-1, with 9 bases lining up with TRBD1. CDR3 DNA sequence: TGCGCCAGCAGCCACCCCCGGGACAGGGCTGGAAACACCATATATTTT. It translates to CASSHPRDRAGNTIYF.